This TCR beta chain was captured in a study of OX40 agonist ivuxolimab in advanced cancers. Study-wide results and caveats: The authors did not determine the antigen specificity of the expanded peripheral T cells.

Trimming at V came to 3 bases and at J to 9 bases, leaving 8 bases not matched to a gene. This CDR3 has 16 residues. Germline CDR1 and CDR2: SEHNR and FQNEAQ (reference sequence). Data came from immunoSEQ multiplex PCR; TCRdb stores just in-frame clones and leaves some out. This sample carries 60,000 to 75,000 clones, around 90% of them seen once, and the ten largest clones take approximately 3.9%. About this clone: Antigen specificity is unknown.

This sequence joins TRBV7-9 and TRBJ2-1; 13 nucleotides match TRBD2. The sequence was collected from an adult with an advanced solid tumor such as melanoma, head and neck, liver or kidney cancer. The source was CD4+ or CD8+ T cells sorted from blood, collected in a trial of the OX40 agonist ivuxolimab. CDR3 amino acids: CASSFLTSGGTVEQFF. CDR3 nucleotides: TGTGCCAGCAGCTTTTTGACTAGCGGGGGGACGGTTGAGCAGTTCTTC.